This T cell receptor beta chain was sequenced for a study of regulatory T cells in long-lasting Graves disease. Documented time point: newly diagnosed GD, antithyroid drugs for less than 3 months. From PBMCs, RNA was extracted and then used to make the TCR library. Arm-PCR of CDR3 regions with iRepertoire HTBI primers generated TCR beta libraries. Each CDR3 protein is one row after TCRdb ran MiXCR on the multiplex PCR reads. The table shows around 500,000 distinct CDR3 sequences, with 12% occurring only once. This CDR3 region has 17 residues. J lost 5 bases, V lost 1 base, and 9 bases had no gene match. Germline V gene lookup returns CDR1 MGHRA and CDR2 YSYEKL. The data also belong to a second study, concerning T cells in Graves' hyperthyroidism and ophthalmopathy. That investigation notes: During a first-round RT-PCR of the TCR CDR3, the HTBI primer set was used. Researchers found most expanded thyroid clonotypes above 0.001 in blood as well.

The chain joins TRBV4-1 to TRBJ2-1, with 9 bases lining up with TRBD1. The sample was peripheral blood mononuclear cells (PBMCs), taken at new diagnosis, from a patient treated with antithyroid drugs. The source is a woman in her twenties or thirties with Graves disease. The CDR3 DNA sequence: TGCGCCAGCAGCCAAGTAGGGACAGGGAATTTGCACAATGAGCAGTTCTTC. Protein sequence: CASSQVGTGNLHNEQFF.